One sample yielded the 31 T cell receptor beta chains listed below, sequenced in a study of control samples from healthy donors and cancer patients. TCRdb keeps only in-frame clones here, not all; method: immunoSEQ multiplex PCR. The repertoire holds 200,000 to 250,000 clones, with 85% to 95% as singletons. The sample taken for sequencing was blood. Receptors originate from a man between 50 and 59 years old in good health.

This chain connects TRBV6-5 to TRBJ2-5; TRBD2 matches at 7 bases. The CDR3 sequence is 15 residues long. J gave up 2 bases and V 7 bases, and 10 bases lay outside the gene matches. In germline, CDR1 is MNHEY, CDR2 SVGAGI. The CDR3 protein is CASTIIAGTQETQYF. CDR3 in DNA: TGTGCCAGCACTATCATAGCGGGTACACAAGAGACCCAGTACTTC.

The J gene is TRBJ2-1, the V gene TRBV6-5, with D possibly called TRBD1 or TRBD2 (6 bases each). Germline CDR1 and CDR2: MNHEY and SVGAGI. The CDR3 runs 16 residues. Trimming stripped 0 bases from V and 6 bases from J, with 15 bases between. The CDR3 sequence: CASSYSTGGLGNEQFF. The CDR3 DNA follows: TGTGCCAGCAGTTACTCGACTGGGGGGCTAGGCAATGAGCAGTTCTTC.

The rearrangement uses TRBV19 and TRBJ1-4, with 8 bases identical to TRBD1. From germline, CDR1 is LNHDA and CDR2 SQIVND (reference sequence). The CDR3 sequence is 15 residues long. The V and J ends lost 9 bases and 5 bases, in that order; junction bases with no gene match: 11. Written as DNA, the CDR3 is TGTGCCAGCAGCCATAGGACAGGGCACAATGAAAAACTGTTTTTT. It yields the protein CASSHRTGHNEKLFF.

This rearrangement joins TRBV5-1 to TRBJ2-1; D call uncertain. Trimming cost V 0 bases and J 4 bases, with 8 bases left between them. Germline V CDR1 and CDR2: SGHRS, YFSETQ. The CDR3 is 14 amino acids. This CDR3 reads CASSLDPGYNEQFF. The CDR3 DNA follows: TGCGCCAGCAGCTTGGATCCGGGTTACAATGAGCAGTTCTTC. Drawing the rest from reference TRBV5-1 and TRBJ2-1, the complete variable domain is KAGVTQTPRYLIKTRGQQVTLSCSPISGHRSVSWYQQTPGQGLQFLFEYFSETQRNKGNFPGRFSGRQFSNSRSEMNVSTLELGDSALYLCASSLDPGYNEQFFGPGTRLTVL.

CDR3 DNA sequence: TGTGCCTGGAGCGTAGGTTGGGGGAACACTGAAGCTTTCTTT. This sequence encodes CAWSVGWGNTEAFF. V and J are TRBV30 and TRBJ1-1, with D unclear. The CDR3 covers 14 residues. Germline CDR1 GTSNPN, CDR2 SVGIG (reference sequence). V dropped 3 bases and J dropped 1 base, with 12 bases sitting between them.

The chain combines TRBV20-1 with TRBJ2-5; tentatively, D is TRBD1 (6 bases). Trimming stripped 2 bases from V and 5 bases from J, with 6 bases between. CDR1 is DFQATT and CDR2 is SNEGSKA in the germline V gene (reference sequence). This CDR3 spans 11 amino acids. CDR3 bases: TGCAGTGCTAGAAGGGGGGAGACCCAGTACTTC. Amino acid sequence: CSARRGETQYF.

The rearrangement uses TRBV4-1 and TRBJ2-2; D is ambiguous. Looked up from germline, CDR1 is MGHRA and CDR2 is YSYEKL. Deletions cut 2 bases from V and 0 bases from J, with 7 bases between. The CDR3 contains 15 residues. The DNA of the CDR3 is TGCGCCAGCAGCCAAAGGTACTCGAACACCGGGGAGCTGTTTTTT. It is translated as CASSQRYSNTGELFF.

This clone was observed a single time. At one boundary the junction diverges from the germline segment, which might be a read error. The chain employs TRBV4-2 and TRBJ1-4, with unresolved D. Germline assignment: CDR1 LGHNA and CDR2 YNFKEQ. The length of the CDR3 is 13 residues. The CDR3 DNA follows: TGTGCCAGCAGCCAAGCTCCGGATGATAAACTGTTTTTT. Translated, it gives CASSQAPDDKLFF.

The genes are TRBV23-1 and TRBJ2-7; TRBD1 is a possible D gene (7 bases). TRBV23-1 is an ORF; its function is uncertain. This CDR3 comprises 16 residues. The V and J ends lost 0 bases and 4 bases respectively, with 16 bases between them. CDR3 amino acids: CASSQSEGQKGYEQYF. Written as DNA, the CDR3 is TGCGCCAGCAGTCAATCGGAGGGACAGAAGGGATACGAGCAGTACTTC.

In its sample, this clone was seen once. This sequence joins TRBV10-1 and TRBJ1-1, with 7 bases aligning to TRBD1. With 5 bases clipped from V and 4 bases from J, the junction kept 13 bases outside the gene matches. This CDR3 is 16 amino acids long. CDR1 and CDR2 from the germline V gene are WNHNN and SYGVQD (reference sequence). The CDR3 loop is CASSYNRGAGVTEAFF. In DNA, the CDR3 is TGCGCCAGCAGTTACAACAGGGGCGCCGGGGTCACTGAAGCTTTCTTT.

This chain joins TRBV19 and TRBJ1-4; TRBD1 matches at 7 bases. Germline lookup yields CDR1 LNHDA and CDR2 SQIVND (reference sequence). The CDR3 is 13 residues long. J was trimmed by 8 bases and V by 6 bases; bases with no gene match: 6. The CDR3 region has the DNA TGTGCCAGTAGCGGGACAGTAAGGGAAAAACTGTTTTTT. This codes for CASSGTVREKLFF.

This chain links TRBV10-1 with TRBJ1-5; D unclear. CDR3 length equals 13 residues. The V end was cut by 6 bases, the J end by 0 bases, with 6 bases between. Germline lookup yields CDR1 WNHNN and CDR2 SYGVQD (reference sequence). CDR3 nucleotide sequence: TGCGCCAGCAGCCTAGATAGCAATCAGCCCCAGCATTTT. Translating it yields CASSLDSNQPQHF.

The chain recombines TRBV6-1 with TRBJ1-4, with 10 bases matching TRBD1. Germline V gene lookup returns CDR1 MNHNS and CDR2 SASEGT. The junction had 2 bases not matched to a gene; V was cut back by 3 bases and J by 4 bases. This CDR3 region has 15 residues. Here the CDR3 reads CASSEGQGFNEKLFF. The CDR3 DNA reads as TGTGCCAGCAGTGAGGGACAGGGGTTTAATGAAAAACTGTTTTTT.

The chain is built from TRBV7-2 and TRBJ1-1; D is undetermined. V was trimmed by 4 bases and J by 5 bases, leaving 8 bases between them. The germline V gene has CDR1 SGHTA and CDR2 FQGNSA. This CDR3 is built from 12 residues. CDR3: CASSSQRTEAFF. The DNA for the CDR3 is TGTGCCAGCAGCTCTCAGCGGACTGAAGCTTTCTTT.

The chain employs TRBV5-1 and TRBJ1-5; possibly TRBD1 for D (5 bases). Germline V gives CDR1 SGHRS, CDR2 YFSETQ. With 0 bases removed from V and 9 bases from J, the gap between germline ends came to 10 bases. The CDR3 is 13 residues long. Here the CDR3 reads CASSLGGGGPQHF. As DNA, the CDR3 is TGCGCCAGCAGCTTGGGAGGTGGGGGGCCCCAGCATTTT.

This clone was counted a single time. J is TRBJ1-3 and V is TRBV3-1 (or the pseudogene TRBV3-2); D is uncertain. CDR1 and CDR2 from the germline V gene are LGHDT and YNNKEL (reference sequence). V lost 0 bases to trimming and J lost 4 bases, with 4 bases between them. The CDR3 has 13 residues. As DNA, the CDR3 is TGTGCCAGCAGCCAAGAGGCCGGAAACACCATATATTTT. Translating it yields CASSQEAGNTIYF.

The chain employs TRBV6-1 and TRBJ1-4; D possibly corresponds to TRBD1 (5 bases). Germline assignment: CDR1 MNHNS and CDR2 SASEGT. The V gene lost 4 bases and the J gene lost 7 bases, with 19 bases spanning the gap. This CDR3 is built from 16 residues. The CDR3 spells CASSASGLPLGEKLFF. CDR3 in DNA: TGTGCCAGCAGTGCTTCGGGACTTCCGCTTGGTGAAAAACTGTTTTTT.

The chain carries TRBV5-1 and TRBJ2-7; 8 bases align to TRBD1. Trimming cost V 6 bases and J 0 bases; bases outside gene matches: 11. The germline gives CDR1 SGHRS, CDR2 YFSETQ. This CDR3 is 16 amino acids long. In DNA, the CDR3 is TGCGCCAGCACCCTGGACAGGGTCGTCGGCTCCTACGAGCAGTACGTC. This translates into CASTLDRVVGSYEQYV.

Of note for this clone: The junction shows a germline mismatch at one end, possibly a read error. The CDR3, as DNA: TGTGCCAGCAGTAAATACTATGGAGAGGGAGGAAACACCATATATTTT. It specifies CASSKYYGEGGNTIYF. V usage is TRBV25-1 and J usage is TRBJ1-3; D is unresolved. The CDR3 is made up of 16 amino acids. The germline V gene encodes CDR1 MGHDK and CDR2 SYGVNS.

This clone has just one count. One end of the junction fails to match germline, which may point to a read error. The chain joins TRBV4-1 to TRBJ2-1; D remains unclear. Looked up from germline, CDR1 is MGHRA and CDR2 is YSYEKL. This CDR3 is 14 amino acids long. In DNA form, the CDR3 reads TGCGCCAGCAGCCAAATGGGTGGGCGCGATTTGCAGATCTTC. It codes for CASSQMGGRDLQIF.

CDR3 sequence reads: CASSQTADNEQFF. For the CDR3, the DNA is TGCGCCAGCAGCCAAACAGCGGACAATGAGCAGTTCTTC. The chain employs TRBV5-1 and TRBJ2-1; tentatively, D is TRBD2 (5 bases). Trimming shortened V by 4 bases and J by 5 bases, and 10 bases separated the two germline ends. This CDR3 spans 13 amino acids. Germline loops: CDR1 SGHRS, CDR2 YFSETQ.

This sequence joins TRBV25-1 and TRBJ1-1; D perhaps matches TRBD1 (6 bases). The CDR3 is made up of 16 amino acids. The V end lost 6 bases, the J end lost 2 bases, and 19 bases lay between the germline ends. CDR1 is MGHDK and CDR2 is SYGVNS in the germline V gene. The CDR3 sequence: CASRARLRGGNTEAFF. CDR3 bases: TGTGCCAGCAGGGCTCGGCTCAGGGGAGGAAACACTGAAGCTTTCTTT.

The chain links TRBV15 to TRBJ2-6, with TRBD1 matching over 11 bases. J was trimmed by 4 bases and V by 0 bases; bases with no gene match: 8. The CDR3 runs 19 residues. Germline CDR1 and CDR2: LNHNV and YYDKDF (reference sequence). CDR3 in DNA: TGTGCCACCAGCAGAGAGGGAGGACAGGGGGCACGAGGGGCCAACGTCCTGACTTTC. Protein sequence: CATSREGGQGARGANVLTF.

The chain links TRBV2 to TRBJ2-1; D possibly corresponds to TRBD1 (5 bases). The germline V gene encodes CDR1 SNHLY and CDR2 FYNNEI. Between the trimmed V and J ends, which lost 4 bases and 6 bases, there was a span of 10 bases. This CDR3 is 13 amino acids long. The CDR3 is CASSGQWGNEQFF. CDR3 nucleotides: TGTGCCAGCAGTGGACAGTGGGGCAATGAGCAGTTCTTC.

The chain joins TRBV14 to TRBJ2-2, with 10 bases that match TRBD1. J gave up 5 bases and V 4 bases, and 7 bases lay outside the gene matches. Germline V gene data show CDR1 as SGHDN and CDR2 as FVKESK. The CDR3 runs 16 residues. The CDR3 DNA reads TGTGCCAGCAGCCGCCGATCGGGACAGGGGACCGGGGAGCTGTTTTTT. Translated: CASSRRSGQGTGELFF. The variable domain in full, with the rest retrieved from reference TRBV14 and TRBJ2-2, is EAGVTQFPSHSVIEKGQTVTLRCDPISGHDNLYWYRRVMGKEIKFLLHFVKESKQDESGMPNNRFLAERTGGTYSTLKVQPAELEDSGVYFCASSRRSGQGTGELFFGEGSRLTVL.

V is TRBV18 and J is TRBJ2-5; TRBD2 aligns across 9 bases. CDR1 and CDR2 (germline): KGHSH, LQKENI. The CDR3 totals 16 residues. Germline trimming cut 0 bases from V and 2 bases from J; bases unmatched to any gene: 4. Here the CDR3 reads CASSPPSGGVQETQYF. As DNA, the CDR3 is TGTGCCAGCTCACCACCTAGCGGGGGAGTTCAAGAGACCCAGTACTTC.

This rearrangement joins TRBV5-6 to TRBJ2-7; D is possibly TRBD1 or TRBD2 (5 bases each). V lost 1 base and J lost 6, with 17 bases in between. CDR1 and CDR2 (germline): SGHDT, YYEEEE. The CDR3 runs 15 residues. CDR3: CASSLHGVTGREQYV. The CDR3 DNA reads as TGTGCCAGCAGCTTGCATGGGGTGACGGGGCGCGAGCAGTACGTC.

The rearrangement uses TRBV2 and TRBJ1-1, with no clear D. Germline V gene data show CDR1 as SNHLY and CDR2 as FYNNEI. This CDR3 region has 13 residues. V lost 8 bases, J lost 4 bases, and 14 bases lay in between. In DNA, the CDR3 is TGTGCCAGCGGAAAGGAGGTGGGCACTGAAGCTTTCTTT. This translates into CASGKEVGTEAFF.

The chain carries TRBV5-4 and TRBJ2-1; 7 positions agree with TRBD1. The V gene end was trimmed by 4 bases and the J gene end by 6 bases; junction bases not matched to a gene: 7. The CDR3 sequence is 14 residues long. CDR1 is SGHNT and CDR2 is YYREEE in the germline V gene (reference sequence). The CDR3 coding sequence is TGTGCCAGCAGCGTCGAAACAGGGGTCAATGAGCAGTTCTTC. Its translation is CASSVETGVNEQFF. Drawing the rest from reference TRBV5-4 and TRBJ2-1, the complete variable domain is ETGVTQSPTHLIKTRGQQVTLRCSSQSGHNTVSWYQQALGQGPQFIFQYYREEENGRGNFPPRFSGLQFPNYSSELNVNALELDDSALYLCASSVETGVNEQFFGPGTRLTVL.

The chain is built from TRBV24-1 and TRBJ1-2; TRBD1 matches at 8 bases. Germline V gene lookup returns CDR1 KGHDR and CDR2 SFDVKD. J lost 2 bases, V lost 10 bases, and 5 bases had no gene match. This CDR3 region has 13 residues. The CDR3 region is CATQDRENYGYTF. The CDR3 nucleotides read TGTGCCACTCAGGACAGGGAGAACTATGGCTACACCTTC.

This chain uses TRBV19 with TRBJ1-4, with 9 positions matching TRBD1. This CDR3 has 14 amino acids. Looked up from germline, CDR1 is LNHDA and CDR2 is SQIVND (reference sequence). J gave up 8 bases and V 7 bases, and 8 bases lay outside the gene matches. CDR3 in amino acids: CASNRQGGLEKLFF. The CDR3 nucleotides are TGTGCCAGTAATCGACAGGGGGGATTGGAAAAACTGTTTTTT.